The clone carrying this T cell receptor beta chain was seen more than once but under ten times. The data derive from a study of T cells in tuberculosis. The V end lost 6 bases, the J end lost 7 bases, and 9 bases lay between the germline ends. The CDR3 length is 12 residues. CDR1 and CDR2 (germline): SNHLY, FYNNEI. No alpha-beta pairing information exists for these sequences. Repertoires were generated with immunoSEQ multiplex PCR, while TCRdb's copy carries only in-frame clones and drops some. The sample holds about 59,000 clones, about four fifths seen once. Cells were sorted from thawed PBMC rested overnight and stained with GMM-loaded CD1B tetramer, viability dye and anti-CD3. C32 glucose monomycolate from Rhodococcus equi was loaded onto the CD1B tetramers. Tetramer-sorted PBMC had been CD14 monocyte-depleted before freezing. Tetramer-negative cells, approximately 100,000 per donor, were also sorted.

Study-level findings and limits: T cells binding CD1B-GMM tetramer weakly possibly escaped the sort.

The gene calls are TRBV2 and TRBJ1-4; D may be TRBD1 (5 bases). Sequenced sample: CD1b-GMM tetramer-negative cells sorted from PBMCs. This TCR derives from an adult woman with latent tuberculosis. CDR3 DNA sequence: TGTGCCAGCAGACCCGACAGTGAAAAACTGTTTTTT. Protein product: CASRPDSEKLFF. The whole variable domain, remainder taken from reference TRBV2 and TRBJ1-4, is EPEVTQTPSHQVTQMGQEVILRCVPISNHLYFYWYRQILGQKVEFLVSFYNNEISEKSEIFDDQFSVERPDGSNFTLKIRSTKLEDSAMYFCASRPDSEKLFFGSGTQLSVL.